The rows below give T cell receptor beta chains drawn from one sample of a study of T cell changes during pregnancy in multiple sclerosis. Data came from immunoSEQ multiplex PCR; TCRdb stores just in-frame clones and leaves some out. The top ten hold about 0.5% of the sample, which has tens of thousands of clones, more than 90% seen once. The sample consisted of CD4+ T cells from peripheral blood mononuclear cells, taken in the second trimester of pregnancy. The receptors were sampled from a female donor in good health, enrolled as a control in a pregnancy study. CDR3s include the opening cysteine and the closing phenylalanine or tryptophan. The order of the fields is clone size, J gene, V gene, D gene, CDR3 protein. The D gene is left open where the match is weak. The listing skips clone size in some rows; elsewhere it reads once, few, many or a size class.

size: -
J: TRBJ2-7
V: TRBV30
D: -
CDR3: CAWSVSPQEQYF

size: -
J: TRBJ2-3
V: TRBV7-8
D: TRBD2
CDR3: CASTSGGKLAGGRDTQYF

size: once
J: TRBJ1-5
V: TRBV7-9
D: TRBD1
CDR3: CASSLGSGQGNQPQHF

size: -
J: TRBJ2-7
V: TRBV5-1
D: -
CDR3: CASSLGQVVYEQYF

size: -
J: TRBJ1-1
V: TRBV4-3
D: -
CDR3: CASSQDNREIGNPEAFF

size: -
J: TRBJ2-5
V: TRBV29-1
D: -
CDR3: CSVTGGLRWETQYF

size: -
J: TRBJ1-4
V: TRBV6-5
D: -
CDR3: CASSLVRYHVKLFF

size: -
J: TRBJ2-1
V: TRBV29-1
D: TRBD2
CDR3: CSVLAGGTNEQFF

size: few
J: TRBJ2-2
V: TRBV11-3
D: -
CDR3: CASSYRVGELFF

size: once
J: TRBJ1-3
V: TRBV14
D: -
CDR3: CASSQSGYTIYF

size: -
J: TRBJ1-1
V: TRBV7-2
D: -
CDR3: CASSGQPMNTEAFF

size: -
J: TRBJ2-5
V: TRBV6-5
D: TRBD1
CDR3: CASRPDRRETQYF

size: -
J: TRBJ2-2
V: TRBV11-1
D: -
CDR3: CASSLQGNTGELFF

size: -
J: TRBJ2-5
V: TRBV10-1
D: -
CDR3: CASSESRAIAAQYF

size: -
J: TRBJ2-5
V: TRBV28
D: -
CDR3: CASSPNQETQYF

size: -
J: TRBJ2-1
V: TRBV19
D: TRBD2
CDR3: CASSDRTSYIYEQFF

size: once
J: TRBJ2-7
V: TRBV11-3
D: -
CDR3: CASSPQGNSGEQYF

size: -
J: TRBJ2-3
V: TRBV10-3
D: -
CDR3: CAISESGARTDTQYF

size: -
J: TRBJ2-4
V: TRBV18
D: TRBD1
CDR3: CASSIGTGFDIQYF

size: -
J: TRBJ2-2
V: TRBV4-3
D: -
CDR3: CASSQGLQGWSGELFF

size: -
J: TRBJ2-5
V: TRBV2
D: TRBD1
CDR3: CASARDSQETQYF

size: -
J: TRBJ1-1
V: TRBV18
D: -
CDR3: CASSESQGMNTEAFF

size: -
J: TRBJ2-3
V: TRBV6-1
D: -
CDR3: CASSERSSTDTQYF

size: -
J: TRBJ1-3
V: TRBV21-1
D: -
CDR3: CASSNEGGQGAYGNTIYF

size: once
J: TRBJ1-1
V: TRBV7-3
D: -
CDR3: CASSLTAGQNTEAFF

size: -
J: TRBJ1-2
V: TRBV2
D: -
CDR3: CASGLGGLGYGYTF

size: -
J: TRBJ1-1
V: TRBV19
D: -
CDR3: CASIRRGNTEAFF

size: -
J: TRBJ2-7
V: TRBV5-1
D: -
CDR3: CASSLVVSTYEQYF

size: -
J: TRBJ2-2
V: TRBV6-6
D: -
CDR3: CASSYWSGSGELFF

size: -
J: TRBJ2-1
V: TRBV12-5
D: TRBD2
CDR3: CASGPSSGPVNEQFF

size: -
J: TRBJ2-2
V: TRBV2
D: -
CDR3: CASRASSGELFF

size: -
J: TRBJ2-2
V: TRBV18
D: -
CDR3: CASSPPMTGELFF

size: -
J: TRBJ2-3
V: TRBV21-1
D: -
CDR3: CASSKATKTSGVTDTQYF

size: -
J: TRBJ2-5
V: TRBV7-9
D: -
CDR3: CASSPAERVTQYF

size: -
J: TRBJ1-3
V: TRBV6-5
D: -
CDR3: CASSYGRLRAGNTIYF

size: -
J: TRBJ2-7
V: TRBV28
D: -
CDR3: CASSLTGTLGYEQYF

size: -
J: TRBJ2-7
V: TRBV29-1
D: -
CDR3: CSVLRDYEQYF

size: -
J: TRBJ1-5
V: TRBV5-5
D: TRBD1
CDR3: CASSLAGGLNQPQHF

size: -
J: TRBJ2-5
V: TRBV5-1
D: TRBD2
CDR3: CASSSGLAGGDQETQYF

size: -
J: TRBJ2-2
V: TRBV7-3
D: TRBD1
CDR3: CASSSPGTGGTGELFF

size: -
J: TRBJ1-3
V: TRBV7-9
D: TRBD1
CDR3: CASSARWTGVVGGNTIYF

size: -
J: TRBJ2-1
V: TRBV5-5
D: TRBD2
CDR3: CASSFWLAGGVMNEQFF

size: -
J: TRBJ1-3
V: TRBV15
D: -
CDR3: CATSKGKGRGHTIYF

size: -
J: TRBJ1-3
V: TRBV19
D: -
CDR3: CASSIPGAGNTIYF

size: -
J: TRBJ2-5
V: TRBV15
D: TRBD2
CDR3: CATSRGGTSGGRGQETQYF

size: -
J: TRBJ2-3
V: TRBV4-2
D: TRBD1
CDR3: CASSQGGQVTDTQYF

size: -
J: TRBJ2-5
V: TRBV4-3
D: TRBD2
CDR3: CASSPGRTSGQETQYF

size: -
J: TRBJ1-1
V: TRBV18
D: -
CDR3: CASSPRMGWGDTEAFF

size: -
J: TRBJ1-2
V: TRBV10-1
D: -
CDR3: CASSPDMNYGYTF

size: -
J: TRBJ1-1
V: TRBV30
D: -
CDR3: CAWFSRDPCTEAFF